The 27 T cell receptor beta chains below come from one sample, sequenced in a study of human T cells and chemical hapten exposure (dated by TCRdb to 2020 to 2022). The library came from RACE. The run used a NextSeq 500. TCRdb reprocessing: public reads trimmed at Q25 with fastp, clones called with MiXCR, in-frame beta chains kept. Rows with a matching CDR3 protein are joined into one entry that keeps the most common DNA and genes. The sample contains approximately 400,000 distinct CDR3 sequences, approximately 5% of them found a single time. Under 3% of the sample comes from the top ten. The meaning of the sample's time point label: patch test 1, 2 weeks after DPC sensitization. The sample's treatment or condition, from its label and the paper: therapeutic diphenylcyclopropenone sensitization with weekly scalp DPC. The source was whole blood, collected in connection with sensitization to the hapten diphenylcyclopropenone (DPC). The origin of the receptors is a woman between 45 and 65 years old with alopecia areata. Some clones in this sample may be carry-over from other donors' samples.

V and J are TRBV29-1 and TRBJ1-1; D not resolved. Germline CDR1 is SQVTM and CDR2 is ANQGSEA. This CDR3 region has 13 residues. The V and J ends lost 0 bases and 1 base respectively, with 6 bases between them. Written as DNA, the CDR3 is TGCAGCGTTGAAGATTGGCCGAACACTGAAGCTTTCTTT. It codes for CSVEDWPNTEAFF.

The table lists this clonotype with a few counts. The rearrangement links TRBV11-3 to TRBJ2-6, with a tentative D call TRBD1 (6 bases). The V end lost 5 bases, the J end lost 0 bases, and 11 bases lay between the germline ends. Germline lookup yields CDR1 SGHNT and CDR2 YENEEA. This CDR3 is 16 amino acids long. The CDR3 DNA follows: TGTGCCAGCAGCACCCAGGACAGCTCTGGGGCCAACGTCCTGACTTTC. Residues: CASSTQDSSGANVLTF.

This clonotype was recorded at least ten times. The chain recombines TRBV27 with TRBJ2-7; D not certain. V dropped 7 bases and J dropped 7 bases, with 11 bases sitting between them. The CDR3 loop spans 11 amino acids. Germline lookup yields CDR1 MNHEY and CDR2 SMNVEV (reference sequence). DNA for the CDR3: TGTGCCAGCACCCTTTTTGGGGAGCAGTACTTC. Its translation is CASTLFGEQYF.

This clonotype was counted many times. CDR3 sequence reads: CASSLGGSANYGYTF. CDR3 DNA sequence: TGTGCCAGCAGCTTAGGAGGCAGTGCTAACTATGGCTACACCTTC. The chain joins TRBV13 to TRBJ1-2, with D uncertain. The CDR3 is 15 amino acids. The V and J ends lost 0 bases and 0 bases respectively, with 8 bases between them. The germline V gene has CDR1 PRHDT and CDR2 FYEKMQ (reference sequence).

The sample holds many counts of this clonotype. The rearrangement joins TRBV6-1 to TRBJ2-7; TRBD2 agrees at 8 bases. The ends lost 6 bases at V and 1 base at J; junction bases unmatched: 11. The CDR3 is 16 residues long. Germline V gene lookup returns CDR1 MNHNS and CDR2 SASEGT. The chain's CDR3 is CASRTRTSGGSYEQYF. DNA for the CDR3: TGTGCCAGCAGGACACGTACTAGCGGAGGGTCCTACGAGCAGTACTTC.

This clonotype was counted many times. The rearrangement links TRBV28 to TRBJ2-7, with D possibly matching TRBD2 (7 bases). Trimming removed 6 bases from V and 1 base from J, with 16 bases in between. The germline V gene has CDR1 MDHEN and CDR2 SYDVKM. This CDR3 has 15 residues. The CDR3 sequence is CASRPGGHRSYEQYF. CDR3 sequence (DNA): TGTGCCAGCAGGCCGGGGGGACACAGATCCTACGAGCAGTACTTC.

This clonotype was counted only a few times. This may come from a read error, since a much larger clone is one base off. The chain joins TRBV7-8 to TRBJ1-5; tentative D call: TRBD1 (5 bases). Germline V CDR1 and CDR2: SGHVS, FQNEAQ. The CDR3 contains 15 residues. Trimming removed 3 bases from V and 0 bases from J, with 9 bases in between. The CDR3, as DNA: TGTGCCAGCAGCTTGTGGGGGGATAGCAATCAGCCCCAGCATTTT. Translation: CASSLWGDSNQPQHF.

Many counts were recorded for this clonotype. The rearrangement links TRBV7-9 to TRBJ2-7; TRBD2 matches 8 bases. J was trimmed by 4 bases and V by 6 bases; bases with no gene match: 11. CDR3 length: 15 amino acids. Germline lookup yields CDR1 SEHNR and CDR2 FQNEAQ (reference sequence). CDR3 protein: CASRGGGAGEYEQYF. CDR3 nucleotides: TGTGCCAGCAGAGGGGGGGGAGCGGGAGAGTACGAGCAGTACTTC. Full variable domain (remainder filled in from reference TRBV7-9 and TRBJ2-7): DTGVSQNPRHKITKRGQNVTFRCDPISEHNRLYWYRQTLGQGPEFLTYFQNEAQLEKSRLLSDRFSAERPKGSFSTLEIQRTEQGDSAMYLCASRGGGAGEYEQYFGPGTRLTVT.

The sample holds a few counts of this clonotype. The rearrangement links TRBV6-2 or TRBV6-3 to TRBJ2-4; D is possibly TRBD1 (6 bases). V dropped 5 bases and J dropped 2 bases, with 13 bases sitting between them. This CDR3 spans 15 amino acids. Germline loops: CDR1 MNHEY, CDR2 SVGEGT. The chain's CDR3 is CASSRQGMTKNIQYF. The CDR3 bases are TGTGCCAGCAGTAGGCAGGGGATGACCAAAAACATTCAGTACTTC.

This clonotype was counted only a few times. The chain joins TRBV2 to TRBJ2-7, with 8 bases that match TRBD1. Germline values: CDR1 SNHLY, CDR2 FYNNEI. CDR3 length: 14 residues. V trimming: 8 bases; J trimming: 5 bases; junction bases outside the gene matches: 11. The CDR3 sequence: CASLETGVNDEQYF. As DNA, the CDR3 is TGTGCCAGCCTAGAGACAGGGGTGAATGACGAGCAGTACTTC. The complete variable domain, with remaining parts taken from reference TRBV2 and TRBJ2-7, reads EPEVTQTPSHQVTQMGQEVILRCVPISNHLYFYWYRQILGQKVEFLVSFYNNEISEKSEIFDDQFSVERPDGSNFTLKIRSTKLEDSAMYFCASLETGVNDEQYFGPGTRLTVT.

This clonotype was observed many times. The chain is built from TRBV12-3 or TRBV12-4 and TRBJ1-3, with D maybe TRBD1 (5 bases). V was pared by 7 bases and J by 5 bases, with 15 bases between. This CDR3 has 14 residues. The CDR3: CASTGAGSRNTIYF. For the CDR3, the DNA is TGTGCCAGCACCGGGGCAGGTAGTAGAAACACCATATATTTT.

V usage is TRBV5-4 and J usage is TRBJ2-1, with 8 bases fitting TRBD2. Germline V gives CDR1 SGHNT, CDR2 YYREEE (reference sequence). This CDR3 contains 16 residues. Trimming cost V 5 bases and J 6 bases; bases outside gene matches: 13. The CDR3 region is CASRRMVSGTFNEQFF. The CDR3 nucleotides are TGTGCCAGCAGACGTATGGTTAGCGGGACTTTCAATGAGCAGTTCTTC. Looking up the rest from reference TRBV5-4 and TRBJ2-1 gives the full variable domain: ETGVTQSPTHLIKTRGQQVTLRCSSQSGHNTVSWYQQALGQGPQFIFQYYREEENGRGNFPPRFSGLQFPNYSSELNVNALELDDSALYLCASRRMVSGTFNEQFFGPGTRLTVL.

This clonotype appeared many times. The chain joins TRBV12-3 or TRBV12-4 to TRBJ2-3, with 7 bases fitting TRBD2. The CDR3 length is 16 residues. J gave up 0 bases and V 2 bases, and 5 bases lay outside the gene matches. Written as DNA, the CDR3 is TGTGCCAGCAGTTTACGAAAAGCGGGGAGCACAGATACGCAGTATTTT. Translating it yields CASSLRKAGSTDTQYF.

This clonotype was seen at least ten times. The chain employs TRBV20-1 and TRBJ2-3; 11 bases match TRBD2. J gave up 3 bases and V 1 base, and 0 bases lay outside the gene matches. The CDR3 covers 14 residues. Germline V gene lookup returns CDR1 DFQATT and CDR2 SNEGSKA (reference sequence). The CDR3 loop reads CSARGLAGTDTQYF. As DNA, the CDR3 is TGCAGTGCTAGAGGACTAGCGGGAACAGATACGCAGTATTTT.

This clonotype was seen many times. CDR3 sequence (DNA): TGTGCCAGCAGTGCCTTGATAACAGGGGCCGGCTACACCTTC. Translated, it gives CASSALITGAGYTF. This chain links TRBV12-3 or TRBV12-4 with TRBJ1-2, with 7 bases that match TRBD1. CDR3 length: 14 amino acids. J was trimmed by 8 bases and V by 5 bases; bases with no gene match: 11.

The chain combines TRBV30 with TRBJ2-7; no clear D. V was pared by 2 bases and J by 2 bases, with 13 bases between. This CDR3 region has 14 residues. Germline CDR1 reads GTSNPN; CDR2 reads SVGIG (reference sequence). The CDR3 nucleotides read TGTGCCTGGAGTCCGGACGGAGCCCCCTACGAGCAGTACTTC. It translates to CAWSPDGAPYEQYF.

This clonotype was seen a handful of times. This sequence joins TRBV29-1 and TRBJ1-2; D remains unclear. CDR1 is SQVTM and CDR2 is ANQGSEA in the germline V gene. V shed 1 base and J shed 4 bases, with 7 bases lying between them. The CDR3 has 12 residues. Here the CDR3 reads CSVEARTYGYTF. In DNA, the CDR3 is TGCAGCGTTGAAGCCAGGACCTATGGCTACACCTTC.

V and J are TRBV9 and TRBJ2-3, with 12 bases fitting TRBD2. Germline CDR1 reads SGDLS; CDR2 reads YYNGEE. The CDR3 extends over 19 amino acids. J gave up 2 bases and V 2 bases, and 12 bases lay outside the gene matches. This chain's CDR3 is CASSVPTSGGRGATDTQYF. The DNA for the CDR3 is TGTGCCAGCAGCGTGCCGACTAGCGGGGGCCGAGGTGCCACAGATACGCAGTATTTT.

This clonotype was counted many times. The rearrangement joins TRBV20-1 to TRBJ2-2; D is ambiguous. CDR1 and CDR2 (germline): DFQATT, SNEGSKA (reference sequence). V dropped 4 bases and J dropped 4 bases, with 7 bases sitting between them. The CDR3 is 12 amino acids. The CDR3 reads CSAISATGELFF. DNA for the CDR3: TGCAGTGCTATTTCGGCCACCGGGGAGCTGTTTTTT.

This clonotype was found many times. The chain recombines TRBV12-3 or TRBV12-4 with TRBJ1-1; a weak D match, TRBD1 (6 bases). The CDR3 consists of 14 residues. V lost 1 base and J 7 bases, leaving 13 bases between the germline ends. The CDR3 spells CASSLGSGEGEAFF. CDR3 nucleotides: TGTGCCAGCAGTTTAGGGTCAGGGGAGGGTGAAGCTTTCTTT.

This clonotype has a single count. A much bigger clone sits one base away, suggesting this may be a read error. This sequence joins TRBV5-1 and TRBJ2-2; 11 bases match TRBD2. CDR3 length: 17 residues. Germline V gene data show CDR1 as SGHRS and CDR2 as YFSETQ. CDR3 bases: TGCGCCAGCAGCCAACGGACTAGCGGGTCGAACACCGGGGAGCCGTTTTTT. It specifies CASSQRTSGSNTGEPFF.

This clonotype was seen many times. The chain carries TRBV9 and TRBJ1-2, with D possibly matching TRBD1 (6 bases). This CDR3 is 15 amino acids long. The germline CDR1 and CDR2 sequences are SGDLS and YYNGEE. The V and J ends lost 3 bases and 4 bases respectively, with 16 bases between them. The CDR3 spells CASSEGTTGVYGYTF. In nucleotides, the CDR3 is TGTGCCAGCAGCGAGGGGACGACAGGCGTCTATGGCTACACCTTC. Drawing the rest from reference TRBV9 and TRBJ1-2, the complete variable domain is DSGVTQTPKHLITATGQRVTLRCSPRSGDLSVYWYQQSLDQGLQFLIQYYNGEERAKGNILERFSAQQFPDLHSELNLSSLELGDSALYFCASSEGTTGVYGYTFGSGTRLTVV.

The table lists this clonotype with a few counts. The chain is built from TRBV27 and TRBJ1-2; D gene unclear. This CDR3 has 11 amino acids. V was clipped by 10 bases and J by 6 bases, with 12 bases between them. CDR1 is MNHEY, CDR2 SMNVEV, per germline (reference sequence). The DNA for the CDR3 is TGTGCCATCAAGGGCAGAAATGGCTACACCTTC. This sequence encodes CAIKGRNGYTF.

This rearrangement joins TRBV30 to TRBJ2-1; D gene unclear. The CDR3 is 11 amino acids. V was trimmed by 2 bases and J by 8 bases, leaving 7 bases between them. Germline V CDR1 and CDR2: GTSNPN, SVGIG (reference sequence). The DNA of the CDR3 is TGTGCCTGGAGTTCCCCGGATGAGCAGTTCTTC. Protein: CAWSSPDEQFF.

The chain couples TRBV27 to TRBJ2-7; 9 bases fit TRBD1. With V trimmed by 0 bases and J by 4 bases, 7 bases remained unmatched. The CDR3 loop spans 16 amino acids. The germline CDR1 and CDR2 sequences are MNHEY and SMNVEV (reference sequence). The chain's CDR3 is CASSLSAGDRGYEQYF. CDR3 sequence (DNA): TGTGCCAGCAGTTTATCTGCGGGTGACAGGGGGTACGAGCAGTACTTC.

The rearrangement links TRBV7-9 to TRBJ1-2; 8 bases fit TRBD1. Germline V gene lookup returns CDR1 SEHNR and CDR2 FQNEAQ (reference sequence). Losses at the gene ends were 5 bases for V and 7 bases for J; bases not matched to a gene: 9. The length of the CDR3 is 14 residues. As DNA, the CDR3 is TGTGCCAGCAGCACCACCTGGACAGGGACTGGCTACACCTTC. Encoded protein: CASSTTWTGTGYTF.

This clonotype was seen ten or more times. The chain joins TRBV7-2 to TRBJ1-1; D is uncertain. Germline V gene sequence: CDR1 SGHTA, CDR2 FQGNSA. The CDR3 extends over 14 amino acids. The V end was cut by 1 base, the J end by 3 bases, with 9 bases between. The CDR3 DNA follows: TGTGCCAGCAGCTTAGACCTGAGATACACTGAAGCTTTCTTT. Protein sequence: CASSLDLRYTEAFF.